This entry lists 8 T cell receptor beta chains sequenced from one sample in a study of blood T cell repertoires in COVID-19. Repertoires were generated with immunoSEQ multiplex PCR, while TCRdb's copy carries only in-frame clones and drops some. Among roughly 130,000 clones listed, 75% to 90% were seen once. Specimen: peripheral blood. All receptors derive from a man aged 55 to 70 with active or convalescent COVID-19.

The rearrangement joins TRBV5-6 to TRBJ2-1, with D possibly matching TRBD1 (5 bases). V gave up 3 bases and J gave up 7 bases, with 20 bases separating them. This CDR3 has 16 residues. Germline CDR1 is SGHDT and CDR2 is YYEEEE. CDR3 DNA: TGTGCCAGCAGCTCCCCAATAAGGGGAAGGGTAAATGAGCAGTTCTTC. Translating it yields CASSSPIRGRVNEQFF.

V and J are TRBV4-1 and TRBJ1-5; D unclear. The V and J ends lost 2 bases and 5 bases respectively, with 13 bases between them. The germline V gene encodes CDR1 MGHRA and CDR2 YSYEKL. The CDR3 runs 15 residues. In DNA form, the CDR3 reads TGCGCCAGCAGCCAATATTCTAGCAGTGATCAGCCCCAGCATTTT. Its protein product is CASSQYSSSDQPQHF.

The rearrangement joins TRBV5-1 to TRBJ2-7; possible D gene TRBD1, 5 bases. From germline, CDR1 is SGHRS and CDR2 YFSETQ. Between the trimmed V and J ends, which lost 3 bases and 3 bases, there was a span of 13 bases. The CDR3 totals 14 residues. This CDR3 is CASSSPDRVYEQYF. CDR3 nucleotide sequence: TGCGCCAGCAGCTCGCCAGACAGAGTCTACGAGCAGTACTTC.

This clone was counted a few times. This sequence joins TRBV28 and TRBJ1-5, with D unresolved. The V gene lost 3 bases and the J gene lost 4 bases, with 16 bases spanning the gap. The V gene's germline CDR1 is MDHEN and CDR2 SYDVKM. CDR3 length equals 16 residues. CDR3 sequence reads: CASSFRGFAGNQPQHF. The CDR3 bases are TGTGCCAGCAGTTTTCGAGGGTTTGCGGGGAATCAGCCCCAGCATTTT.

The V gene is TRBV9, the J gene TRBJ1-3; TRBD1 matches 7 bases. V shed 0 bases, J shed 4 bases, and the junction held 4 bases outside the gene matches. Germline CDR1 and CDR2: SGDLS and YYNGEE. The CDR3 covers 15 residues. As DNA, the CDR3 is TGTGCCAGCAGCGTAGACCCGGGACAGGGAAACACCATATATTTT. The encoded protein is CASSVDPGQGNTIYF.

In regard to this clone: Other DNA variants within this sample encode the same CDR3. This chain links TRBV18 with TRBJ2-7; the D gene is possibly TRBD2 (5 bases). Germline CDR1 KGHSH, CDR2 LQKENI. Trimming cost V 3 bases and J 1 base, with 10 bases left between them. CDR3 length equals 14 residues. The CDR3: CASSPPGVSYEQYF. CDR3 nucleotide sequence: TGTGCCAGCTCACCCCCCGGGGTTTCCTACGAGCAGTACTTC.

The CDR3 loop is CASSPEGTGLMNTEAFF. The DNA for the CDR3 is TGCGCCAGCAGTCCGGAGGGGACAGGGTTAATGAACACTGAAGCTTTCTTT. The V call is TRBV5-1, the J call TRBJ1-1; 9 bases fit TRBD1. The CDR3 loop spans 17 amino acids. V lost 5 bases to trimming and J lost 0 bases; unmatched junction nucleotides: 11. Germline assignment: CDR1 SGHRS and CDR2 YFSETQ. The full variable domain, in which reference TRBV5-1 and TRBJ1-1 provide the parts outside the CDR3, is KAGVTQTPRYLIKTRGQQVTLSCSPISGHRSVSWYQQTPGQGLQFLFEYFSETQRNKGNFPGRFSGRQFSNSRSEMNVSTLELGDSALYLCASSPEGTGLMNTEAFFGQGTRLTVV.

This sequence joins TRBV28 and TRBJ1-4; 9 bases are a match to TRBD1. Per the germline V gene, CDR1 is MDHEN and CDR2 is SYDVKM. V was clipped by 6 bases and J by 4 bases; unmatched bases: 6. CDR3 length: 15 residues. This CDR3 reads CASSEQGASNEKLFF. CDR3 DNA: TGTGCCAGCAGCGAACAGGGGGCAAGTAATGAAAAACTGTTTTTT.